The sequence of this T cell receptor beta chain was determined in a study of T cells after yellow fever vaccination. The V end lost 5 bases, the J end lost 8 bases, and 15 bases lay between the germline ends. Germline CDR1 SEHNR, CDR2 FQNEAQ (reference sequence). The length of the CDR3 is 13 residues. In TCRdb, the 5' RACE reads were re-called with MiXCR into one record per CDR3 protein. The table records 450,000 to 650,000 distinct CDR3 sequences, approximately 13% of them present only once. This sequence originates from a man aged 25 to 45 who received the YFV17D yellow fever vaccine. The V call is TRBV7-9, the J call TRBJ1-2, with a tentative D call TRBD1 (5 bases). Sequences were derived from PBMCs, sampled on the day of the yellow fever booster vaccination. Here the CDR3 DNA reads TGTGCCAGCAGCCTCGGGGACTATGGGGGCTACACCTTC. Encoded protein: CASSLGDYGGYTF.